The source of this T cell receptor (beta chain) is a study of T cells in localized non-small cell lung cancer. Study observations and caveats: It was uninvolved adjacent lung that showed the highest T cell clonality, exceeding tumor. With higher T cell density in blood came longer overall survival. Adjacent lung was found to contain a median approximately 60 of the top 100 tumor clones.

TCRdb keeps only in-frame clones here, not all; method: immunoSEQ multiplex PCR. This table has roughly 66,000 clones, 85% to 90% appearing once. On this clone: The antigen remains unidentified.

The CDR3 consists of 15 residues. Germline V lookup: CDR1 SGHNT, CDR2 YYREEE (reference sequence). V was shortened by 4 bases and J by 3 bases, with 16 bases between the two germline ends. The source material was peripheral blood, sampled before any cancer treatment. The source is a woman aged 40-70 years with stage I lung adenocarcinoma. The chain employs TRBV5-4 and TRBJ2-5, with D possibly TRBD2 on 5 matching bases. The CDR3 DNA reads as TGTGCCAGCAGCCCCGGAGGAGTACGTGAAGAGACCCAGTACTTC. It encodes CASSPGGVREETQYF.